Following are 20 T cell receptor beta chains from one sample sequenced in a study of molecular identifiers for immune sequencing clone quantification. TCRdb recomputed calls from the PCR reads with MiXCR, one row per CDR3 protein. The top ten hold 0.7% to 0.95% of the sample, which has approximately 630,000 distinct CDR3 sequences, roughly 25% seen once. Sequencing was done on a sample of naive CD8+ T cells from blood, with Jurkat cell RNA spiked in. Subset given: FACS-sorted CD8+CD4-CCR7+CD45RA+ naive T cells. These receptors all stem from a human donor in good health. Some libraries in this study had Jurkat cell RNA spiked in.

CDR3 amino acids: CSARVDGTGHFNEQFF. For the CDR3, the DNA is TGCAGTGCTAGGGTCGACGGGACAGGGCATTTCAATGAGCAGTTCTTC. This sequence joins TRBV20-1 and TRBJ2-1; 9 bases are a match to TRBD1. In germline, CDR1 is DFQATT, CDR2 SNEGSKA (reference sequence). After removal of 3 bases from V and 6 bases from J, the junction contained 12 bases not matched to a gene. The CDR3 length is 16 residues.

Ten or more counts support this clonotype. The J gene is TRBJ2-5, the V gene TRBV28; D remains unclear. V lost 3 bases and J lost 1, with 9 bases in between. The CDR3 is 14 amino acids. CDR1 and CDR2 (germline): MDHEN, SYDVKM. The CDR3 loop is CASSLAAPQETQYF. The CDR3 DNA sequence: TGTGCCAGCAGTTTGGCTGCCCCCCAAGAGACCCAGTACTTC.

This clonotype was seen at least ten times. The rearrangement links TRBV7-6 to TRBJ1-4; D is possibly TRBD1 (5 bases). The V end lost 3 bases, the J end lost 7 bases, and 15 bases lay between the germline ends. Germline CDR1 is SGHVS and CDR2 is FNYEAQ. The CDR3 is made up of 15 amino acids. The CDR3 region is CASSFYGGVGEKLFF. Here the CDR3 DNA reads TGTGCCAGCAGCTTTTATGGGGGTGTAGGTGAAAAACTGTTTTTT.

At least ten counts were recorded for this clonotype. The junction departs from the called germline gene at one end, perhaps through a read error. The CDR3 region is CASSLFEAGELFF. The CDR3 DNA follows: TGTGCCAGCAGCTTGTTCGAAGCCGGGGAGCTGTTTTTT. This chain joins TRBV5-3 and TRBJ2-2; no reliable D call. TRBV5-3 is marked as an open reading frame, function uncertain. The CDR3 sequence is 13 residues long.

This CDR3 is CASSVGWLTPEAFF. The DNA of the CDR3 is TGTGCCAGCAGTGTAGGTTGGCTGACCCCTGAAGCTTTCTTT. The chain is built from TRBV12-3 or TRBV12-4 and TRBJ1-1; D unresolved. V lost 5 bases and J lost 6, with 16 bases in between. The CDR3 totals 14 residues.

The table lists this clonotype with many counts. The chain carries TRBV19 and TRBJ1-5, with a weak D call TRBD1 (6 bases). The CDR3 is 12 residues long. Germline loops: CDR1 LNHDA, CDR2 SQIVND (reference sequence). Between the trimmed V and J ends, which lost 6 bases and 7 bases, there was a span of 10 bases. Here the CDR3 reads CASRQGGQPQHF. The CDR3 DNA reads TGTGCCAGTAGACAGGGAGGACAGCCCCAGCATTTT. Based on the CDR3 plus reference TRBV19 and TRBJ1-5, the full variable domain is DGGITQSPKYLFRKEGQNVTLSCEQNLNHDAMYWYRQDPGQGLRLIYYSQIVNDFQKGDIAEGYSVSREKKESFPLTVTSAQKNPTAFYLCASRQGGQPQHFGDGTRLSIL.

This clonotype was observed at least ten times. This sequence joins TRBV6-2 or TRBV6-3 and TRBJ2-7; TRBD2 aligns across 12 bases. The CDR3 length is 15 residues. V was pared by 6 bases and J by 4 bases, with 7 bases of the junction left unmatched. Germline CDR1 reads MNHEY; CDR2 reads SVGEGT. This chain's CDR3 is CASSWTSGKSYEQYF. The CDR3 region has the DNA TGTGCCAGCAGCTGGACTAGCGGGAAGTCTTACGAGCAGTACTTC.

The chain links TRBV20-1 to TRBJ2-1; D is uncertain. Per germline, CDR1 DFQATT and CDR2 SNEGSKA (reference sequence). Trimming removed 5 bases at V and 0 bases at J, with 8 bases between. This CDR3 has 13 residues. CDR3 DNA: TGCAGTGCTGTCCCCCCCTCCTACAATGAGCAGTTCTTC. Translation: CSAVPPSYNEQFF.

This clonotype appeared many times. The chain combines TRBV7-9 with TRBJ1-4; no reliable D call. The CDR3 is 16 residues long. Germline CDR1 and CDR2: SEHNR and FQNEAQ (reference sequence). Deletions cut 0 bases from V and 11 bases from J, with 19 bases between. The CDR3 is CASSLATGTAFRKLFF. Written as DNA, the CDR3 is TGTGCCAGCAGCTTAGCAACGGGAACAGCGTTTCGGAAACTGTTTTTT.

The V and J genes are TRBV21-1 and TRBJ2-7; the D segment call TRBD2 is taken from the table without a DNA check. TRBV21-1 is an annotated pseudogene. This CDR3 has 14 amino acids. The CDR3 loop reads CASSKQERTSHKNF. For the CDR3, the DNA is TGTGCCAGCAGCAAGCAAGAGCGGACTAGCCATAAAAACTTC.

This clonotype was observed a few times. This chain links TRBV7-9 with TRBJ1-2; D not certain. V gave up 1 base and J gave up 4 bases, with 10 bases separating them. Germline V CDR1 and CDR2: SEHNR, FQNEAQ (reference sequence). This CDR3 is 14 amino acids long. CDR3 DNA: TGTGCCAGCAGCTTAGAAGACCATCTCTATGGCTACACCTTC. Protein sequence: CASSLEDHLYGYTF.

Ten or more counts support this clonotype. This rearrangement joins TRBV20-1 to TRBJ2-7, with D maybe TRBD1 (6 bases). V was shortened by 2 bases and J by 4 bases, with 9 bases between the two germline ends. CDR3 size: 12 residues. CDR1 and CDR2 (germline): DFQATT, SNEGSKA (reference sequence). The CDR3 loop reads CSARLTGYEQYF. In DNA, the CDR3 is TGCAGTGCTAGACTTACAGGGTACGAGCAGTACTTC.

This clonotype was observed a handful of times. J is TRBJ2-7 and V is TRBV9, with D uncertain. The V and J ends lost 0 bases and 4 bases respectively, with 11 bases between them. The CDR3 has 14 residues. CDR1 SGDLS and CDR2 YYNGEE come from the germline V gene. The CDR3 nucleotides read TGTGCCAGCAGCGTAGGAAAGGGTCAGTACGAGCAGTACTTC. Translated, it gives CASSVGKGQYEQYF.

The sample holds a few counts of this clonotype. V gene TRBV6-2 or TRBV6-3 combines with J gene TRBJ2-3; TRBD1 aligns across 9 bases. CDR1 is MNHEY, CDR2 SVGEGT, per germline. The CDR3 has 17 amino acids. V lost 7 bases and J lost 2; bases outside the gene matches: 13. As DNA, the CDR3 is TGTGCCAGCAACCACGAGGCCGGGACAGGGTACACAGATACGCAGTATTTT. Protein sequence: CASNHEAGTGYTDTQYF.

The chain has TRBV6-6 and TRBJ2-7; no clear D gene. Germline lookup yields CDR1 MNHNY and CDR2 SVGAGI (reference sequence). V was cut by 6 bases and J by 2 bases, with 8 bases left in between. This CDR3 spans 12 amino acids. The CDR3 protein is CASSPDAYEQYF. DNA of the CDR3: TGTGCCAGCAGCCCCGACGCCTACGAGCAGTACTTC.

As to this clonotype: One base away lies a much larger clone, so this may be a sequencing read error. The genes are TRBV5-1 and TRBJ2-7; D is possibly TRBD2 (5 bases). The CDR3 spans 16 residues. V lost 1 base and J lost 2, with 16 bases in between. Germline V lookup: CDR1 SGHRS, CDR2 YFSETQ. The DNA for the CDR3 is TGCGCCAGCAGCTTGTTGGAGGATTCGTGGCCCTACGAGCAGTACTTC. Translating gives CASSLLEDSWPYEQYF.

The chain is built from TRBV7-9 and TRBJ2-1; 14 bases are shared with TRBD2. Germline CDR1 SEHNR, CDR2 FQNEAQ (reference sequence). The CDR3 is made up of 18 amino acids. The ends lost 5 bases at V and 2 bases at J; junction bases unmatched: 8. The DNA of the CDR3 is TGTGCCAGCAGCGACAGGACTAGCGGGGGGCCGACCTACAATGAGCAGTTCTTC. This encodes CASSDRTSGGPTYNEQFF.

This clonotype has ten or more counts. The chain employs TRBV20-1 and TRBJ1-1; no clear D. The CDR3 is made up of 17 amino acids. V lost 0 bases, J lost 1 base, and 18 bases lay in between. CDR1 is DFQATT, CDR2 SNEGSKA, per germline (reference sequence). The CDR3 coding sequence is TGCAGTGCTAGAGATCCTGAGGGCACCACAACGAACACTGAAGCTTTCTTT. This translates into CSARDPEGTTTNTEAFF.

This clonotype came up many times. The chain combines TRBV12-3 or TRBV12-4 with TRBJ2-4, with D hard to call. V was pared by 8 bases and J by 3 bases, with 17 bases between. The CDR3 extends over 15 amino acids. The CDR3 region has the DNA TGTGCCAGCGGATTACGACCCCGAGGCAAAAACATTCAGTACTTC. Protein sequence: CASGLRPRGKNIQYF.

The chain recombines TRBV7-2 with TRBJ2-1; TRBD1 aligns across 9 bases. With 8 bases clipped from V and 0 bases from J, the junction kept 5 bases outside the gene matches. The length of the CDR3 is 15 residues. Per germline, CDR1 SGHTA and CDR2 FQGNSA. The CDR3 nucleotides read TGTGCCAGCGCCCCGGGACAGGGCTCCTACAATGAGCAGTTCTTC. Its protein is CASAPGQGSYNEQFF. Variable domain in full (rest from reference TRBV7-2 and TRBJ2-1): GAGVSQSPSNKVTEKGKDVELRCDPISGHTALYWYRQSLGQGLEFLIYFQGNSAPDKSGLPSDRFSAERTGGSVSTLTIQRTQQEDSAVYLCASAPGQGSYNEQFFGPGTRLTVL.